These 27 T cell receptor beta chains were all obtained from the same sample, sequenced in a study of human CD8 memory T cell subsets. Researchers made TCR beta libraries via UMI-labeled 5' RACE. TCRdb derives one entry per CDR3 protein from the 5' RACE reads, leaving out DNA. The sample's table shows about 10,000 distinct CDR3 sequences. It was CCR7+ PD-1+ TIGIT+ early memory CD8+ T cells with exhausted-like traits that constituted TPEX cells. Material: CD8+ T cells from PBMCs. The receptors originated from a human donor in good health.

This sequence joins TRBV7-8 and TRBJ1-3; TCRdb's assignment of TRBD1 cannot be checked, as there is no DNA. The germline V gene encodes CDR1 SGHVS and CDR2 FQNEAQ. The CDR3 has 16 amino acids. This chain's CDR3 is CASSVDSDRAGNTIYF. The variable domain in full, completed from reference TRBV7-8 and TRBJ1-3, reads GAGVSQSPRYKVAKRGQDVALRCDPISGHVSLFWYQQALGQGPEFLTYFQNEAQLDKSGLPSDRFFAERPEGSVSTLKIQRTQQEDSAVYLCASSVDSDRAGNTIYFGEGSWLTVV.

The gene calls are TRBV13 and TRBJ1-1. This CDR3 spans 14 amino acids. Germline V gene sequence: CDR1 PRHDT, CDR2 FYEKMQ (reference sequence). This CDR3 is CASSLDARRTEAFF.

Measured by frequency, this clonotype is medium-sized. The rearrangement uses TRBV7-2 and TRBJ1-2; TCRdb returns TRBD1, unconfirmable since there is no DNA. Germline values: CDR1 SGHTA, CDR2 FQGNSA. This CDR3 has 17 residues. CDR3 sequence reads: CASSLGALDDRGKGYTF.

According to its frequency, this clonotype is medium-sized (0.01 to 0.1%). This CDR3 reads CASSGPRGPLHF. This chain connects TRBV28 to TRBJ1-6. This CDR3 has 12 residues. Germline V gene lookup returns CDR1 MDHEN and CDR2 SYDVKM.

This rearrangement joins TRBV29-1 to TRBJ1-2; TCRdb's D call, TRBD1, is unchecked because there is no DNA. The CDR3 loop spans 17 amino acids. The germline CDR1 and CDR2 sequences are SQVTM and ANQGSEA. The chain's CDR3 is CSVEAFLGDKGAYGYTF.

CDR3 region: CASSQDSPLDTQYF. This rearrangement joins TRBV4-1 to TRBJ2-3; the D gene TCRdb calls, TRBD2, cannot be checked with no DNA. Germline values: CDR1 MGHRA, CDR2 YSYEKL. The CDR3 contains 14 residues.

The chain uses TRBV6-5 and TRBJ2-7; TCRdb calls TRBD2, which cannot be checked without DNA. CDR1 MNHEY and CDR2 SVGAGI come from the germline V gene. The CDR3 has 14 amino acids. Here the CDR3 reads CASSSHPLAEEQYF.

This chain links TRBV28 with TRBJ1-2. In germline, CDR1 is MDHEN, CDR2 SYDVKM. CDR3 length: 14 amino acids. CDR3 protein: CASSSFGSNYGYTF.

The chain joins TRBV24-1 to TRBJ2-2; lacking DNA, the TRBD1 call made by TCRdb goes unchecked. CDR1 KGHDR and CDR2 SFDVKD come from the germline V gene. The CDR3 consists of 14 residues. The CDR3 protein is CATSPGGYTGELFF.

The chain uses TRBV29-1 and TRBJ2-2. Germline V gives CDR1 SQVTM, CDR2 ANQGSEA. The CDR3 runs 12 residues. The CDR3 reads CSVIQNTGELFF.

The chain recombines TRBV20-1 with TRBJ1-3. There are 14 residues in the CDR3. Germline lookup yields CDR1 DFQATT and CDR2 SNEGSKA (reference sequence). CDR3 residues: CSADEGSSGNTIYF.

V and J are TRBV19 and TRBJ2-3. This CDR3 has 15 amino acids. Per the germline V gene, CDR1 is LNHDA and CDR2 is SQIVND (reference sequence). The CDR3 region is CASSIQRLAADTQYF.

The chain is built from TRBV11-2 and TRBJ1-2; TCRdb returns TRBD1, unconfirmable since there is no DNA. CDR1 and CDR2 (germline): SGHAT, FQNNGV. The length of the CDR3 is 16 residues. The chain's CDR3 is CASSSVNPGSGYGYTF.

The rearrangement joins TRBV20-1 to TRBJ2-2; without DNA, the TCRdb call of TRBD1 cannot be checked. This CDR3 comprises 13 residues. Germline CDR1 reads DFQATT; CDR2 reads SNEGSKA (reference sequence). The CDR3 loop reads CSASSGATGELFF.

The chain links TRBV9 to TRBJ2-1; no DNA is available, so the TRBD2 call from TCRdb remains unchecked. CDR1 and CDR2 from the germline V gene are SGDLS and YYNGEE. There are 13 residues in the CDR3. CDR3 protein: CATKGVGTGEQFF.

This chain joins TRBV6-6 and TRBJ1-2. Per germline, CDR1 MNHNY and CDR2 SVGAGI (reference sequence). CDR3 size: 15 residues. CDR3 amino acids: CASSYMKDLNYGYTF.

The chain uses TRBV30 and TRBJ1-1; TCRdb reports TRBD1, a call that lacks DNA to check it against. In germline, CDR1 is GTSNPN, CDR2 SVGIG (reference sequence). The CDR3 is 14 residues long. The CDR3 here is CAWKNDRLNTEAFF.

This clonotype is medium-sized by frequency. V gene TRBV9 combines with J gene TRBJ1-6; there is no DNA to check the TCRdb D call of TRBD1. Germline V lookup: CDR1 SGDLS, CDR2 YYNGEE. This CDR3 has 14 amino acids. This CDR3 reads CASSPGTGYSPLHF.

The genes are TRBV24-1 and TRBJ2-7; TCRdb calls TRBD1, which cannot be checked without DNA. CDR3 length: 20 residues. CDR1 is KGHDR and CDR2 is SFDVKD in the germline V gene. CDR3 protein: CATSEHGQVSIPVDRYEQYF.

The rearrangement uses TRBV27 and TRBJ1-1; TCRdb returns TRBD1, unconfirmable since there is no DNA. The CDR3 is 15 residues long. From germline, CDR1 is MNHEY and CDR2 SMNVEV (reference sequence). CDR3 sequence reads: CASSPRVGGFAEAFF.

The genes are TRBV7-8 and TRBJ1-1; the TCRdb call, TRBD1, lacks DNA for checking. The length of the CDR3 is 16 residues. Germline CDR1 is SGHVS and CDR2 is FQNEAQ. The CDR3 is CASSSRTGSKDTEAFF. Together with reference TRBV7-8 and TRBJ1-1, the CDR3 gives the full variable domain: GAGVSQSPRYKVAKRGQDVALRCDPISGHVSLFWYQQALGQGPEFLTYFQNEAQLDKSGLPSDRFFAERPEGSVSTLKIQRTQQEDSAVYLCASSSRTGSKDTEAFFGQGTRLTVV.

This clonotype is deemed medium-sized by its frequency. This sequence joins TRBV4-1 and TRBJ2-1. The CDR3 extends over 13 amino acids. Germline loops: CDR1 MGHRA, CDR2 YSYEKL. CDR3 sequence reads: CASSQVRNNEQFF.

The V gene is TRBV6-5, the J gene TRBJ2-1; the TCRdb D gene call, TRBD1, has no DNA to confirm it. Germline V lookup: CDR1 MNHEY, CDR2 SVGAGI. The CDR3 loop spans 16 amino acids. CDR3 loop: CASSYDGGARADEQFF.

The CDR3 sequence: CASGSPYEQYF. This sequence joins TRBV12-5 and TRBJ2-7. This CDR3 has 11 residues. The germline V gene encodes CDR1 LGHNT and CDR2 FRNRAP. Combining the CDR3 with reference TRBV12-5 and TRBJ2-7 gives the whole variable domain DARVTQTPRHKVTEMGQEVTMRCQPILGHNTVFWYRQTMMQGLELLAYFRNRAPLDDSGMPKDRFSAEMPDATLATLKIQPSEPRDSAVYFCASGSPYEQYFGPGTRLTVT.

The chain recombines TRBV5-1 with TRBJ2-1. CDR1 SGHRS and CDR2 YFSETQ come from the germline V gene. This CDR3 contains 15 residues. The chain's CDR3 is CASSLDDGVGNEQFF.

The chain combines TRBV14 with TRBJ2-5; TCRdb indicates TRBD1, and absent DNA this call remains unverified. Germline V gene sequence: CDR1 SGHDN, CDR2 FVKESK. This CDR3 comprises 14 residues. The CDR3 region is CASSQDGMRETQYF.

CDR3 protein: CASSWTGTGVNEQFF. J is TRBJ2-1 and V is TRBV5-1; the TCRdb call, TRBD1, lacks DNA for checking. There are 15 residues in the CDR3. Looked up from germline, CDR1 is SGHRS and CDR2 is YFSETQ. The full variable domain, rest sourced from reference TRBV5-1 and TRBJ2-1, is KAGVTQTPRYLIKTRGQQVTLSCSPISGHRSVSWYQQTPGQGLQFLFEYFSETQRNKGNFPGRFSGRQFSNSRSEMNVSTLELGDSALYLCASSWTGTGVNEQFFGPGTRLTVL.